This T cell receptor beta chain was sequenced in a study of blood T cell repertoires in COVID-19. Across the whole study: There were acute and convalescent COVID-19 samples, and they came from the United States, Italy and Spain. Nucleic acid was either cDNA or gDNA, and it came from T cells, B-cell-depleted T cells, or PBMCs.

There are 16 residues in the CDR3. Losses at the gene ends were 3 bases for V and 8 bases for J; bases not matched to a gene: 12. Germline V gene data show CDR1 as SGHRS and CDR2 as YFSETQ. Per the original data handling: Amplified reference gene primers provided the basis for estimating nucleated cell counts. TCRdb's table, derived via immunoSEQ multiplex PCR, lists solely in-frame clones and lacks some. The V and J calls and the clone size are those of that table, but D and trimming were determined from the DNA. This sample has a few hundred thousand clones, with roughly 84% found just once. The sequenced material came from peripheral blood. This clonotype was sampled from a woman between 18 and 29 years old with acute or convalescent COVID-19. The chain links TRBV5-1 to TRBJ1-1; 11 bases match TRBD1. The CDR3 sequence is CASSSGQGASFTEAFF. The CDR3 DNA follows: TGCGCCAGCAGCTCAGGACAGGGGGCGAGTTTCACAGAAGCTTTCTTT.